These 21 T cell receptor beta chains share one sample of origin, sequenced in a study of PD-L1 blockade in urothelial cancer (dated by TCRdb to 2016 to 2017). Receptor libraries were prepared by the immunoSEQ multiplex PCR assay. TCRdb carries this immuneACCESS record with in-frame sequences only. Its versions omit some clonotypes, under half of them owing to an unresolved V gene in the studies checked, with the rest unexplained. The sample table holds 98,000 or so clones, of which roughly 89% were seen once. 1.5% to 2% of the sample is in the top ten clones. The time point label, read with the paper, signifies: pretreatment peripheral blood. This material consisted of PBMCs, taken around atezolizumab (anti-PD-L1) treatment. The source of these receptors is a man aged 55 to 69 with urothelial cancer.

The J gene is TRBJ1-1, the V gene TRBV28, with 7 bases lining up with TRBD1. The V gene end was trimmed by 3 bases and the J gene end by 3 bases; junction bases not matched to a gene: 4. CDR3 length: 14 residues. Germline assignment: CDR1 MDHEN and CDR2 SYDVKM. CDR3 amino acids: CASSLGRGDTEAFF. CDR3 sequence (DNA): TGTGCCAGCAGTTTGGGCAGGGGGGACACTGAAGCTTTCTTT.

The chain uses TRBV11-2 and TRBJ2-7; 8 bases align to TRBD1. This CDR3 spans 15 amino acids. The V gene end was trimmed by 3 bases and the J gene end by 0 bases; junction bases not matched to a gene: 4. CDR1 SGHAT and CDR2 FQNNGV come from the germline V gene. CDR3 coding DNA: TGTGCCAGCAGCTTCGGGACAGGAAGCTCCTACGAGCAGTACTTC. Translation: CASSFGTGSSYEQYF.

V usage is TRBV11-2 and J usage is TRBJ1-5; D perhaps matches TRBD1 (5 bases). This CDR3 spans 15 amino acids. Germline assignment: CDR1 SGHAT and CDR2 FQNNGV. V was trimmed by 8 bases and J by 0 bases, leaving 14 bases between them. This chain's CDR3 is CASPRGEISNQPQHF. DNA of the CDR3: TGTGCCAGCCCCCGGGGGGAAATTAGCAATCAGCCCCAGCATTTT.

The chain recombines TRBV6-5 with TRBJ1-5; no reliable D call. Trimming left V 0 bases short and J 4 bases short, with 10 bases between. This CDR3 is built from 15 residues. From germline, CDR1 is MNHEY and CDR2 SVGAGI. This CDR3 reads CASSYSAGLNQPQHF. Here the CDR3 DNA reads TGTGCCAGCAGTTACTCGGCAGGATTAAATCAGCCCCAGCATTTT.

The V and J genes are TRBV5-6 and TRBJ1-1; D unresolved. Looked up from germline, CDR1 is SGHDT and CDR2 is YYEEEE. The CDR3 covers 13 residues. V was pared by 0 bases and J by 3 bases, with 6 bases between. The CDR3 nucleotides read TGTGCCAGCAGCTTGGTACGGTACACTGAAGCTTTCTTT. Its translation is CASSLVRYTEAFF.

This rearrangement joins TRBV28 to TRBJ2-2, with D possibly matching TRBD2 (5 bases). This CDR3 comprises 16 residues. Trimming removed 1 base at V and 1 base at J, with 10 bases between. CDR1 and CDR2 (germline): MDHEN, SYDVKM. CDR3 bases: TGTGCCAGCAGTTTATTTCGAGGGATGAACACCGGGGAGCTGTTTTTT. This translates into CASSLFRGMNTGELFF.

Only one count was recorded for this clone. The chain joins TRBV5-6 to TRBJ2-7; TRBD1 aligns across 11 bases. Trimming removed 3 bases from V and 4 bases from J; junction bases left unmatched: 9. This CDR3 comprises 16 residues. Per germline, CDR1 SGHDT and CDR2 YYEEEE. For the CDR3, the DNA is TGTGCCAGCAGCTGGCCCGGGACAGGGGGAAGGTACGAGCAGTACTTC. Its protein product is CASSWPGTGGRYEQYF. The whole variable domain, filled in from reference TRBV5-6 and TRBJ2-7, reads DAGVTQSPTHLIKTRGQQVTLRCSPKSGHDTVSWYQQALGQGPQFIFQYYEEEERQRGNFPDRFSGHQFPNYSSELNVNALLLGDSALYLCASSWPGTGGRYEQYFGPGTRLTVT.

This chain connects TRBV5-1 to TRBJ2-5; 10 bases map to TRBD1. The junction had 5 bases not matched to a gene; V was cut back by 4 bases and J by 5 bases. The germline gives CDR1 SGHRS, CDR2 YFSETQ. There are 14 residues in the CDR3. The CDR3 DNA reads as TGCGCCAGCAGCCCAGGACAGGGGGAGGAGACCCAGTACTTC. It specifies CASSPGQGEETQYF.

V usage is TRBV5-6 and J usage is TRBJ1-1, with a possible D match to TRBD1 (5 bases). Germline V lookup: CDR1 SGHDT, CDR2 YYEEEE. V was shortened by 7 bases and J by 0 bases, with 13 bases between the two germline ends. The CDR3 loop spans 14 amino acids. CDR3 protein: CASSRGDLNTEAFF. The CDR3 region has the DNA TGTGCCAGCTCCCGGGGGGACCTGAACACTGAAGCTTTCTTT.

The chain carries TRBV18 and TRBJ2-1; D unclear. Between the trimmed V and J ends, which lost 2 bases and 0 bases, there was a span of 8 bases. Germline values: CDR1 KGHSH, CDR2 LQKENI. This CDR3 is built from 15 residues. The CDR3 loop is CASSPNPTSYNEQFF. CDR3 in DNA: TGTGCCAGCTCACCAAATCCTACCTCCTACAATGAGCAGTTCTTC.

The J gene is TRBJ1-1, the V gene TRBV5-4, with TRBD1 matching over 7 bases. This CDR3 region has 14 residues. CDR1 is SGHNT, CDR2 YYREEE, per germline (reference sequence). J lost 0 bases, V lost 1 base, and 0 bases had no gene match. Written as DNA, the CDR3 is TGTGCCAGCAGCTTGCAGGGGGTGAACACTGAAGCTTTCTTT. Translating gives CASSLQGVNTEAFF.

This clone was seen just once. This sequence joins TRBV5-6 and TRBJ1-2; D is possibly TRBD1 (6 bases). From germline, CDR1 is SGHDT and CDR2 YYEEEE. The CDR3 is 15 residues long. V lost 3 bases, J lost 1 base, and 13 bases lay in between. The CDR3 sequence: CASSWSPDSNYGYTF. The CDR3 DNA reads TGTGCCAGCAGCTGGTCCCCGGACAGTAACTATGGCTACACCTTC. Full variable domain (outside the CDR3, taken from reference TRBV5-6 and TRBJ1-2): DAGVTQSPTHLIKTRGQQVTLRCSPKSGHDTVSWYQQALGQGPQFIFQYYEEEERQRGNFPDRFSGHQFPNYSSELNVNALLLGDSALYLCASSWSPDSNYGYTFGSGTRLTVV.

The chain uses TRBV5-4 and TRBJ2-3, with D possibly TRBD1 on 5 matching bases. CDR3 length equals 17 residues. The germline V gene encodes CDR1 SGHNT and CDR2 YYREEE (reference sequence). V lost 0 bases to trimming and J lost 2 bases, with 16 bases between them. The CDR3 DNA reads as TGTGCCAGCAGCTTGGCTGGGCAGGGTCGATACACAGATACGCAGTATTTT. It translates to CASSLAGQGRYTDTQYF. The full variable domain, completed using reference TRBV5-4 and TRBJ2-3, is ETGVTQSPTHLIKTRGQQVTLRCSSQSGHNTVSWYQQALGQGPQFIFQYYREEENGRGNFPPRFSGLQFPNYSSELNVNALELDDSALYLCASSLAGQGRYTDTQYFGPGTRLTVL.

The chain joins TRBV11-2 to TRBJ1-2; a possible D gene is TRBD1 (6 bases). Deletions cut 5 bases from V and 3 bases from J, with 7 bases between. Per the germline V gene, CDR1 is SGHAT and CDR2 is FQNNGV. The CDR3 runs 12 residues. The CDR3 spells CASSRQDYGYTF. The CDR3 nucleotides are TGTGCCAGCAGCCGACAGGACTATGGCTACACCTTC.

In its sample, this clone was seen once. The genes are TRBV25-1 and TRBJ1-2; D perhaps matches TRBD1 (5 bases). CDR1 and CDR2 from the germline V gene are MGHDK and SYGVNS. This CDR3 is 14 amino acids long. V was clipped by 3 bases and J by 7 bases, with 15 bases between them. The CDR3 region has the DNA TGTGCCAGCAGTGACCTCGGACATCTCTCTGGCTACACCTTC. Residues: CASSDLGHLSGYTF.

On this clone itself: Mismatch with germline at one junction end may stem from a read error. V is TRBV18 and J is TRBJ2-1, with 14 bases lining up with TRBD2. Germline V gene lookup returns CDR1 KGHSH and CDR2 LQKENI. CDR3 length: 15 amino acids. CDR3 in amino acids: CASSPPMTSGRALVF. In DNA, the CDR3 is TGTGCCAGCTCACCACCGATGACTAGCGGGAGGGCCCTGGTCTTC.

J is TRBJ2-4 and V is TRBV25-1, with 7 bases identical to TRBD1. V shed 6 bases, J shed 1 base, and the junction held 9 bases outside the gene matches. CDR1 MGHDK and CDR2 SYGVNS come from the germline V gene. This CDR3 region has 16 residues. The CDR3 nucleotides are TGTGCCAGCAGACAGGGGATGAGAGGGGCCAAAAACATTCAGTACTTC. Amino acids: CASRQGMRGAKNIQYF.

The gene calls are TRBV6-1 and TRBJ1-5; D remains unclear. V was pared by 4 bases and J by 6 bases, with 7 bases between. Germline V gene data show CDR1 as MNHNS and CDR2 as SASEGT. This CDR3 has 12 residues. The DNA for the CDR3 is TGTGCCAGCAGTGGGAGTGGTCAGCCCCAGCATTTT. This translates into CASSGSGQPQHF.

The chain recombines TRBV4-3 with TRBJ2-5, with D possibly matching TRBD2 (6 bases). The germline V gene has CDR1 LGHNA and CDR2 YSLEER. V was clipped by 0 bases and J by 2 bases, with 16 bases between them. The CDR3 has 17 residues. The CDR3 DNA reads as TGCGCCAGCAGCCAAGATTGGGCCGGGACTCATCAAGAGACCCAGTACTTC. It encodes CASSQDWAGTHQETQYF.

The chain combines TRBV4-2 with TRBJ2-5; 7 nucleotides align to TRBD1. Germline V lookup: CDR1 LGHNA, CDR2 YNFKEQ. Losses at the gene ends were 3 bases for V and 4 bases for J; bases not matched to a gene: 8. This CDR3 has 15 amino acids. CDR3 in amino acids: CASSQVEGQTETQYF. CDR3 nucleotide sequence: TGTGCCAGCAGCCAGGTAGAGGGACAGACAGAGACCCAGTACTTC.

The chain joins TRBV10-3 to TRBJ2-5; TRBD2 is a possible D gene (6 bases). The germline V and J ends were trimmed by 6 bases and 5 bases, with 13 bases remaining between them. Germline loops: CDR1 ENHRY, CDR2 SYGVKD. This CDR3 spans 13 amino acids. The CDR3 loop reads CAISDSSVETQYF. CDR3 sequence (DNA): TGTGCCATCAGCGATTCTAGCGTGGAGACCCAGTACTTC.